The clone carrying this T cell receptor beta chain has more than one count but fewer than ten. Participant ages covered roughly 18 to 90 years across 24 US areas. Grouping used clinical history reported by participants in a survey and questionnaire. Authors' methods: The authors estimated nucleated cell counts from reference gene primer amplification. Data came from immunoSEQ multiplex PCR; TCRdb stores just in-frame clones and leaves some out. The DNA gave D and trimming, while V, J and clone size come from that table. The sample includes hundreds of thousands of clones, 83% seen only once; the top ten take roughly 4.8%. The ends were cut back, 3 bases at V and 1 base at J, with 12 bases in the middle. The CDR3 loop spans 15 amino acids. From germline, CDR1 is DFQATT and CDR2 SNEGSKA (reference sequence). The data are from a study of blood T cell repertoires in COVID-19. Study details: PBMCs, B-cell-depleted T cells, or T cells provided the cDNA or gDNA that made up the material.

J is TRBJ2-2 and V is TRBV20-1; weak D call: TRBD2 (6 bases). Specimen: PBMCs or T cells enriched from blood (not recorded which). This sequence was found in a woman between 45 and 60 years old who had been exposed to COVID-19. DNA for the CDR3: TGCAGTGCTAGTTTCGCGGGGAGGAACACCGGGGAGCTGTTTTTT. This gives the protein CSASFAGRNTGELFF.